This T cell receptor (beta chain) is from a study of cytomegalovirus exposure and HLA in healthy donors (dated by TCRdb to 2016 to 2017). In the study overall: An earlier analysis of fewer than 750 of the donors reported about 280 Gb of sequence data and around 110 million unique TCR beta sequences obtained from around 180 million T cells. Roughly 300 gigabases of sequencing data and tens of millions of unique TCR sequences made up an early release that covered about 640 HLA-typed donors. The genetic ancestry cluster associated with self-reported Caucasian donors included 80% to 90% of the roughly 400 genotyped donors. The study was designed to test whether signatures of past pathogen exposure could be identified by cataloging public T cell receptors. Using immunosequencing, the study profiled T cell repertoires from roughly 650 subjects and related those repertoires to cytomegalovirus serostatus. Along with the roughly 670-subject first cohort, a separate validation cohort of 120 different subjects was used. The study combined high-throughput TCR immunosequencing, statistical association of individual TCRs with disease status, and machine learning to predict cytomegalovirus infection status. To study patterns of TCR occurrence, a later analysis re-analyzed previously published TCR beta repertoires from several hundred donors and added high-resolution HLA genotyping. Rather than drawing on any new phenotypic data, the later analysis identified candidate immune exposures from TCR beta sequences and the way those sequences occurred across donors. An earlier analysis of several hundred of the donors applied high-throughput TCR beta sequencing to assess whether each TCR beta V gene segment acted as functional or pseudogenic. Alongside the repertoire data, information on donor age, sex, ethnicity and CMV serostatus was compiled. In a later genetic analysis, genome-wide SNP genotypes for about 65% of the roughly 670 donors were used, and that subset was treated as a discovery cohort. All discovery cohort repertoires had been generated using a single sequencing platform. HLA typing included class I and class II loci at four-digit resolution. Typing coverage varied by locus: about 620-630 donors for A, B, C, DRB1 and DQB1; around 560 for DQA1; some 610 for DPA1; 400 to 480 for DPB1. About five DR-DQ haplotypes were treated as single units for association and clustering because of strong linkage in the cohort. Among roughly 400 genotyped donors of the cohort, an average of around 240,000 unique TCR beta nucleotide sequences were sequenced per donor, around 20% of them non-productive.

In total, roughly 670 healthy bone marrow donors made up the cohort. At the time of sampling, every cohort member was nominally healthy, though immune exposures that went unrecorded were likely present. The donor was CMV seronegative and was included in the group of several hundred seronegative cohort members. Every donor gave a peripheral blood sample, and the peripheral blood mononuclear cells from that sample were used for TCR beta sequencing. The Qiagen DNeasy Blood Extraction Kit was used to extract genomic DNA from the blood cell samples. Study-wide conclusions, independent of this receptor: A further reported finding was that TCR beta sequences accurately predicted the HLA-A and HLA-B alleles for most subjects in the first cohort. In a later analysis, the rate of TCR association differed among HLA loci, with DRB1 alleles having the most associated TCRs and HLA-C alleles having the fewest. The cohort was sequenced for TCR beta chains only, and without alpha or paired-chain data the features that could be detected were limited. Strong co-occurrence of HLA alleles, especially DR and DQ, made assigning TCR associations to individual alleles difficult. About 17 rarely observed V segments, including chromosome 9 orphons, were excluded from the earlier analysis of some 590 of the donors because counts were too low. Roughly uniform sequencing depth across donors was assumed in presence/absence analyses, although this assumption may not hold. A later genetic analysis reported fewer N-insertions in productive TCRs among donors in an Asian-associated ancestry cluster than the roughly 650-donor mean. A group of highly shared sequence variants was considered likely to be a technical artifact of the sequencing pipeline. A few of the identified cytomegalovirus-associated TCR beta chains were confirmed in vitro to be specific for cytomegalovirus antigens. At a false discovery rate of 0.05, a later analysis linked 15,000 to 20,000 TCR beta sequences to specific HLA alleles. It was suggested by the authors that the approach could potentially be generalized to other disease states and immunological phenotypes. Some IMGT-functional V segments, including TRBV6-2 and TRBV6-3, could not be distinguished by the 87-base-pair reads and were therefore excluded. In a later analysis, HLA-associated TCR beta chains showed more clonal expansion and lower generation probabilities than non-associated chains that were equally common. A later analysis reported that several top co-occurrence clusters appeared linked to parvovirus B19, influenza, CMV and Epstein-Barr virus. In a later analysis, most CMV-associated TCR beta chains were found to appear HLA-restricted, with HLA associations seemingly driven largely by CMV exposure. For the cohort, immune exposure information was limited to CMV serostatus. Because some donors lacked HLA typing at each locus, the association tests relied only on the typed subset. An earlier analysis of approximately 590 of the donors showed that most TCR beta V segments appeared in productive rearrangements either about 87% or about 30% of the time, which broadly matched IMGT annotations. Linkage disequilibrium might explain the correlated functional status among segregating V segments, but an unknown experimental factor could not be excluded. An association between a missense DCLRE1C variant and V-gene and J-gene trimming of TCR beta chains was found in a later genetic analysis and replicated in an independent cohort. The study listed approximately 150 TCR beta chains as associated with cytomegalovirus. While some public TCRs were present in many individuals, most TCR sequences turned up only very rarely across donors. Cytomegalovirus status was reported to be diagnosed by the classifier with high specificity and sensitivity in both the original and validation cohorts.

V ends up 1 base short and J 6 bases short, with an unmatched junction base count of 2. There are 15 amino acids in the CDR3, from cysteine to phenylalanine inclusive. The kept DNA is CDR3 alone, 45 bases in frame from the first base. The germline V gene gives CDR1 as SGHTA and CDR2 as FQGNSA. Concerning this clone itself: Its antigen is not yet known. One base away there is no much larger clone; base qualities are not given.

The library was built by means of the immunoSEQ multiplex PCR assay. For the multiplex PCR, a mixture combining 60 forward primers for TCR Vbeta segments and 13 reverse primers for TCR Jbeta segments was used. The CDR3 region of rearranged TCR beta genes was amplified from genomic DNA by a multiplex PCR assay. Amplified TCR beta libraries were sequenced as 87-base-pair reads on the Illumina HiSeq System. In the source study's methods: A later analysis counted around 72 million unique TCR beta chains across the 670 or so repertoires, and some 12 million of these chains were shared by at least two donors. A nearest-neighbor algorithm error-corrected the raw reads and collapsed the reads into unique sequences, merging closely related sequences to remove PCR and sequencing errors. CDR3 sequences were aligned to IMGT reference sequences to assign V, D and J gene segments. For a sequence to be retained, at least a six-nucleotide match to both a V gene segment and a J gene segment was required. A rearrangement counted as productive if the CDR3 had no stop codons and remained in frame with V and J, and every other rearrangement counted as non-productive. CDR3 was defined according to IMGT convention as the region running from the second conserved V-encoded cysteine to the conserved J-encoded phenylalanine. The earlier analysis of fewer than 700 of the donors excluded sequences that lacked an unambiguous match to a single V gene segment. An earlier analysis of about 590 of the donors classified V segments as functional when productive rearrangements were above 56.7% and as segregating when the standard deviation between donors was above 5%. A statistical classification framework was built to diagnose cytomegalovirus status from the catalog of TCR beta chain sequences. V and J gene assignment, in a later analysis, came from comparing TCR nucleotide sequences with IMGT/GENE-DB human TR gene sequences. A later analysis assigned CDR3 sequences and most-parsimonious VDJ recombination scenarios with the TCRdist pipeline. In a later analysis, each TCR beta chain was defined by its CDR3 amino acid sequence together with its V-gene family, and reads without a unique V-gene family were excluded. A later analysis removed 450 to 600 highly shared, low-generation-probability nucleotide sequences to deal with suspected cross-contamination and a sequencing artifact. A later analysis calculated a clonal expansion index for each public chain from normalized within-repertoire ranks of inferred template counts. A later analysis computed generation probabilities with a VDJ recombination model fitted to out-of-frame rearrangements, and checked the results against IGoR. A later analysis scored TCR-TCR, TCR-HLA and TCR-CMV co-occurrence with hypergeometric tests, applying a repertoire-size bias correction to TCR pairs. False discovery rates were estimated in a later analysis by permuting HLA or CMV assignments 20 times. In a later analysis, co-occurring TCRs were grouped using DBSCAN, with TCRdist sequence similarity added in when clustering inside HLA-allele-positive subsets. Repertoires with fewer than 30,000 or more than 120,000 public chains, plus five repertoires with anomalous nucleotide sharing, were excluded from co-occurrence clustering. This is the immuneACCESS table as TCRdb keeps it, with only in-frame sequences that have V and J called. A part of the clones is gone; compared with another copy, unresolved V genes explain less than half, and the rest is unexplained. V and J calls and clone size are copied from that table; D and trimming were computed from the DNA. This sample holds around 130,000 clones; 66% were observed only once. Together, the top ten hold roughly 6% of the sample.

This clonotype originated in a woman aged 60-75 years in good health and CMV-seronegative. Recombination linked TRBV7-2 to TRBJ2-1; 11 nucleotides in the junction match TRBD2. Sequencing was carried out using PBMCs. The base sequence is TGTGCCAGCAGCTTAGTTAGCGGGAGGGCCAATGAGCAGTTCTTC. It codes for CASSLVSGRANEQFF. With the portions outside the CDR3 filled from the reference TRBV7-2 and TRBJ2-1 genes, the complete variable region becomes GAGVSQSPSNKVTEKGKDVELRCDPISGHTALYWYRQSLGQGLEFLIYFQGNSAPDKSGLPSDRFSAERTGGSVSTLTIQRTQQEDSAVYLCASSLVSGRANEQFFGPGTRLTVL.